This is a list of T cell receptor beta chains from one sample in a study of shared clonotypes between healthy human individuals. Sequenced by immunoSEQ multiplex PCR; TCRdb stores in-frame clones only, minus some. The sample has about 1,800,000 clones; about 95% are singletons. The source material was naive CD8+ T cells sorted from blood. Source of these receptors: a man between 18 and 35 years old in good health. The CDR3 runs from the conserved cysteine through the conserved F or W. D genes are given only for firm matches. Some rows mark clone size as missing; the rest say once, few, many or name a class of expanded clone.

V	D	size	J	length	CDR3	DNA
TRBV7-9	-	-	TRBJ1-4	13	CASSFGDLEKLFF	TGTGCCAGCAGCTTTGGAGACCTTGAAAAACTGTTTTTT
TRBV30	-	-	TRBJ2-2	15	CAWSVSATNTGELFF	TGTGCCTGGAGTGTGAGCGCTACGAACACCGGGGAGCTGTTTTTT
TRBV27	TRBD1	once	TRBJ2-1	14	CASKQTGSYNEQFF	TGTGCCAGCAAACAGACAGGGTCCTACAATGAGCAGTTCTTC
TRBV6-6	-	-	TRBJ1-1	15	CASSYSPAVGGEAFF	TGTGCCAGCAGTTACTCCCCAGCGGTCGGAGGTGAAGCTTTCTTT
TRBV4-1	TRBD2	-	TRBJ2-7	17	CASSHSGLAGTPYEQYF	TGCGCCAGCAGCCATTCCGGACTAGCGGGTACTCCATACGAGCAGTACTTC
TRBV5-6	-	-	TRBJ2-5	11	CASSLDVTQYF	TGTGCCAGCAGCCTTGACGTAACCCAGTACTTC
TRBV11-2	-	-	TRBJ2-7	12	CASSLDSPEQYF	TGTGCCAGCAGCTTAGATTCACCCGAGCAGTACTTC
TRBV11-2	TRBD2	-	TRBJ2-2	15	CASSFLAGMGGELFF	TGTGCCAGCAGCTTCCTAGCGGGGATGGGCGGGGAGCTGTTTTTT
TRBV6-1	TRBD1	-	TRBJ1-2	14	CASSEGTVNYGYTF	TGTGCCAGCAGTGAGGGGACAGTTAACTATGGCTACACCTTC
TRBV28	TRBD1	-	TRBJ1-2	13	CASSLVGTGGYTF	TGTGCCAGCAGCCTTGTGGGGACAGGCGGCTACACCTTC
TRBV27	TRBD1	-	TRBJ1-2	14	CASSLRGGHYGYTF	TGTGCCAGCAGTTTACGAGGGGGCCACTATGGCTACACCTTC
TRBV28	TRBD1	-	TRBJ1-2	19	CASSPPKNRGRPGGYGYTF	TGTGCCAGCAGTCCCCCAAAAAACAGGGGCCGACCCGGCGGCTATGGCTACACCTTC
TRBV7-8	-	-	TRBJ2-2	16	CASSSRDGVNTGELFF	TGTGCCAGCAGCTCCAGGGACGGGGTCAACACCGGGGAGCTGTTTTTT
TRBV9	-	-	TRBJ2-6	14	CASSVVSGANVLTF	TGTGCCAGCAGCGTTGTCTCTGGGGCCAACGTCCTGACTTTC
TRBV19	TRBD1	once	TRBJ1-1	16	CASSIDAGGVGTEAFF	TGTGCCAGTAGTATAGATGCAGGGGGCGTTGGCACTGAAGCTTTCTTT
TRBV7-6	-	-	TRBJ2-5	13	CASSRDGGKTQYF	TGTGCCAGCAGCCGAGATGGAGGGAAGACCCAGTACTTC
TRBV6-5	-	once	TRBJ1-2	12	CASSSGGIGYTF	TGTGCCAGCAGCTCCGGGGGAATTGGCTACACCTTC
TRBV4-3	-	-	TRBJ1-2	15	CASSESLGGNYGYTF	TGCGCCAGCAGCGAATCCCTCGGAGGGAACTATGGCTACACCTTC
TRBV28	-	-	TRBJ1-1	14	CASSLYQGNTEAFF	TGTGCCAGCAGTTTGTACCAGGGGAACACTGAAGCTTTCTTT
TRBV7-8	TRBD1	-	TRBJ1-6	15	CASSLYLQGGEPLHF	TGTGCCAGCAGCCTTTACCTACAGGGGGGAGAACCCCTCCACTTT
TRBV30	-	-	TRBJ2-7	13	CAWSVPPKYEQYF	TGTGCCTGGAGTGTACCCCCGAAATACGAGCAGTACTTC
TRBV4-3	-	-	TRBJ2-7	15	CASSQDRSPTYEQYF	TGCGCCAGCAGCCAAGACAGGTCACCAACCTACGAGCAGTACTTC
TRBV2	-	-	TRBJ2-2	14	CASSDPSLDGELFF	TGTGCCAGCAGTGACCCTAGTCTTGACGGGGAGCTGTTTTTT
TRBV6-1	-	-	TRBJ1-2	13	CASSGWTQNGYTF	TGTGCCAGCAGTGGCTGGACTCAAAATGGCTACACCTTC